Below, 9 T cell receptor beta chains from the same sample are listed, as sequenced in a study of T cells in Graves' hyperthyroidism and ophthalmopathy (dated by TCRdb to the late 2010s). Libraries were prepared through multiplex PCR. Instrument used: Illumina HiSeq 2000. The TCR beta CDR3 regions were amplified from the RNA transcripts. For the first round of RT-PCR on the TCR CDR3, the HTBI primer set was used together with the Qiagen OneStep RT-PCR kit. The public reads were reanalyzed by TCRdb: fastp trimming at Q25, MiXCR alignment, in-frame beta chains only. Records with the same CDR3 protein are collapsed into one entry carrying the most frequent genes and DNA. This sample is represented by some 50,000 distinct CDR3 sequences; less than 60% of them were singletons. The top ten constitute approximately 9.1% of the sample. Sequencing was done on a sample of blood. These TCRs come from a woman aged 45 to 65 with Graves' ophthalmopathy.

The J gene is TRBJ2-7, the V gene TRBV29-1; 7 bases line up with TRBD1. The CDR3 contains 15 residues. The V gene's germline CDR1 is SQVTM and CDR2 ANQGSEA. Trimming took 3 bases from V and 5 from J; bases not matched to a gene: 13. The CDR3 DNA follows: TGCAGCGTTGAGGCCCGGGACAGTTCGTCTGACGAGCAGTACTTC. Protein product: CSVEARDSSSDEQYF.

The chain has TRBV20-1 and TRBJ2-7; possible D gene TRBD2, 6 bases. The germline gives CDR1 DFQATT, CDR2 SNEGSKA (reference sequence). Trimming took off 7 bases at V and 4 bases at J, with 23 bases between the two ends. This CDR3 is 15 amino acids long. CDR3 amino acids: CSVPPSGGAMYEQYF. Here the CDR3 DNA reads TGCAGTGTCCCTCCCTCAGGCGGGGCAATGTACGAGCAGTACTTC.

The rearrangement links TRBV7-2 to TRBJ2-3; 11 bases align to TRBD2. This CDR3 has 17 amino acids. The ends lost 4 bases at V and 2 bases at J; junction bases unmatched: 8. From germline, CDR1 is SGHTA and CDR2 FQGNSA. The CDR3 bases are TGTGCCAGCAGCTCCAGGGGACTAGCGGAGCTCACAGATACGCAGTATTTT. Encoded protein: CASSSRGLAELTDTQYF.

This clonotype has ten or more counts. The V call is TRBV5-1, the J call TRBJ2-1; TRBD2 agrees at 10 bases. This CDR3 contains 14 residues. Trimming at V came to 0 bases and at J to 6 bases, leaving 0 bases not matched to a gene. CDR1 and CDR2 from the germline V gene are SGHRS and YFSETQ. The CDR3 DNA sequence: TGCGCCAGCAGCTTGGGGACTAGCGGCAATGAGCAGTTCTTC. This gives the protein CASSLGTSGNEQFF.

J is TRBJ1-3 and V is TRBV6-6, with unresolved D. Trimming left V 0 bases short and J 3 bases short, with 0 bases between. Germline loops: CDR1 MNHNY, CDR2 SVGAGI (reference sequence). The CDR3 contains 12 residues. For the CDR3, the DNA is TGTGCCAGCAGTTACTCTGGAAACACCATATATTTT. Its protein product is CASSYSGNTIYF.

This clonotype is medium-sized within its sample. The chain uses TRBV2 and TRBJ1-3, with D uncertain. The V gene lost 3 bases and the J gene lost 5 bases, with 8 bases spanning the gap. The germline gives CDR1 SNHLY, CDR2 FYNNEI. CDR3 length: 13 residues. CDR3 nucleotides: TGTGCCAGCAGTGAGGAGGTGCGAAACACCATATATTTT. Its translation is CASSEEVRNTIYF.

This rearrangement joins TRBV29-1 to TRBJ2-7; D possibly uses TRBD1 or TRBD2 (5 bases each). This CDR3 region has 14 residues. Germline V gene sequence: CDR1 SQVTM, CDR2 ANQGSEA. V lost 8 bases to trimming and J lost 3 bases, with 20 bases between them. In DNA form, the CDR3 reads TGCAGCTTGGCCGGGGCAGGGACGAACTACGAGCAGTACTTC. This translates into CSLAGAGTNYEQYF.

This clonotype was picked up many times. J is TRBJ2-3 and V is TRBV20-1; possibly TRBD2 for D (6 bases). The germline CDR1 and CDR2 sequences are DFQATT and SNEGSKA (reference sequence). Trimming took off 4 bases at V and 6 bases at J, with 20 bases between the two ends. CDR3 length equals 15 residues. CDR3 DNA: TGCAGTGCTACCAGTTCCTCTAGCGTCGCCGATACGCAGTATTTT. Encoded protein: CSATSSSSVADTQYF.

V and J are TRBV7-3 and TRBJ2-5; 11 bases agree with TRBD1. V trimming: 5 bases; J trimming: 5 bases; junction bases outside the gene matches: 10. The CDR3 has 16 residues. CDR1 is SGHTA, CDR2 FQGTGA, per germline. The CDR3 protein is CASSQVGQGARETQYF. The CDR3 bases are TGTGCCAGCAGCCAAGTCGGACAGGGGGCGAGGGAGACCCAGTACTTC.